These T cell receptor beta chains were read from a single sample in a study of blood T cell repertoires in COVID-19. The protocol was immunoSEQ multiplex PCR, while the TCRdb copy is restricted to in-frame clones and leaves out a portion. The data contain hundreds of thousands of clones, 85% to 90% of them singletons. The sample taken for sequencing was peripheral blood. These receptors originate from a woman between 40 and 55 years old who had recovered from COVID-19. Each CDR3 is given without its conserved first and last residue. Where a row states a size, it is once, few, many or the class of an expanded clone; other rows omit it.

size: once; V: TRBV5-4; J: TRBJ2-7; CDR3: ASSRDSSSYEQY
size: .; V: TRBV7-2; J: TRBJ2-2; CDR3: ASSFKQAGELF
size: .; V: TRBV9; J: TRBJ2-2; CDR3: ASSVFSGGFTGELF
size: .; V: TRBV10-3; J: TRBJ2-7; CDR3: AISEPLRDRGSLRPYEQY
size: .; V: TRBV7-8; J: TRBJ2-7; CDR3: ASSLGDSGSYEQY
size: .; V: TRBV18; J: TRBJ2-3; CDR3: ASSPPFGQGGADTQY
size: .; V: TRBV5-6; J: TRBJ1-3; CDR3: ASSSPFKLTLGSGNTIY
size: .; V: TRBV19; J: TRBJ2-5; CDR3: ASSDRAGGETQY
size: .; V: TRBV27; J: TRBJ1-6; CDR3: ASRTGLYNSPLH
size: .; V: TRBV7-9; J: TRBJ2-7; CDR3: ASSLTGLTSYEQY
size: .; V: TRBV6-6; J: TRBJ1-2; CDR3: ASSSPNTANYGYT
size: .; V: TRBV7-2; J: TRBJ2-3; CDR3: ASSLVAGVTDTQY
size: .; V: TRBV9; J: TRBJ2-7; CDR3: ASSVMGTANYEQY
size: .; V: TRBV2; J: TRBJ1-2; CDR3: ATPDKGGRYGYT
size: .; V: TRBV9; J: TRBJ1-1; CDR3: ASSVGGGLNTEAF
size: .; V: TRBV3-1/TRBV3-2; J: TRBJ1-5; CDR3: ASSRGTGMNQPQH
size: .; V: TRBV11-2; J: TRBJ1-2; CDR3: ASSSLRTGGEGGYT
size: .; V: TRBV29-1; J: TRBJ1-2; CDR3: SAGTAYGYT
size: .; V: TRBV12-2; J: TRBJ1-3; CDR3: ASRFVGQTSSGNTIY
size: .; V: TRBV25-1; J: TRBJ1-1; CDR3: ASSGTEGGAF
size: .; V: TRBV19; J: TRBJ1-5; CDR3: ASSMSSNQPQH
size: .; V: TRBV29-1; J: TRBJ1-5; CDR3: SVANFGVGQPQH
size: .; V: TRBV7-2; J: TRBJ2-7; CDR3: ASSYSPSYEQY
size: .; V: TRBV4-1; J: TRBJ1-5; CDR3: ASSRGPEPSNQPQH
size: .; V: TRBV2; J: TRBJ1-2; CDR3: ASRHGTDRYGYT
size: .; V: TRBV10-3; J: TRBJ2-2; CDR3: AIRGGTGDTGELF
size: .; V: TRBV5-6; J: TRBJ1-6; CDR3: ASSLGAGGVSPLH
size: .; V: TRBV10-2; J: TRBJ1-5; CDR3: ASSDQGFQPQH
size: .; V: TRBV4-3; J: TRBJ2-3; CDR3: ASSPLTGQGATDTQY
size: .; V: TRBV5-1; J: TRBJ1-6; CDR3: ASSLDVTGLNSPLH
size: .; V: TRBV5-1; J: TRBJ1-2; CDR3: ASSAKNYGYT
size: .; V: TRBV5-1; J: TRBJ1-1; CDR3: ASSSRNGAGRAF
size: .; V: TRBV3-1/TRBV3-2; J: TRBJ2-2; CDR3: ASSGEGQGNTGELF